The 22 T cell receptor beta chains in this list originate from one sample, sequenced in a study of T cells after yellow fever vaccination. A single record per CDR3 protein comes from TCRdb applying MiXCR to the 5' RACE reads. The data show 250,000 to 350,000 distinct CDR3 sequences, around 4.5% seen once. Sequences were derived from PBMCs, sampled 15 days after the yellow fever booster vaccination. Source of these receptors: a man aged 18 to 30 who received the YFV17D yellow fever vaccine.

At least ten counts were recorded for this clonotype. The chain links TRBV5-1 to TRBJ1-1; no firm D call. The germline V gene has CDR1 SGHRS and CDR2 YFSETQ. CDR3 length: 14 amino acids. With 0 bases removed from V and 6 bases from J, the gap between germline ends came to 12 bases. The CDR3 protein is CASSLAGRGSEAFF. CDR3 coding DNA: TGCGCCAGCAGCTTGGCCGGGAGAGGCTCTGAAGCTTTCTTT.

The chain recombines TRBV12-3 or TRBV12-4 with TRBJ2-2; D might be TRBD1 (5 bases). The ends were cut back, 10 bases at V and 1 base at J, with 13 bases in the middle. The CDR3 loop spans 14 amino acids. This chain's CDR3 is CATLNDRNTGELFF. In DNA form, the CDR3 reads TGTGCCACCCTGAATGACAGGAACACCGGGGAGCTGTTTTTT.

This clonotype has just a few counts. The chain carries TRBV7-6 and TRBJ2-5; D may match TRBD1 or TRBD2 (6 bases each). The CDR3 has 16 residues. V was pared by 3 bases and J by 3 bases, with 17 bases between. Germline CDR1 reads SGHVS; CDR2 reads FNYEAQ. CDR3 region: CASSLLAGHVKETQYF. The DNA for the CDR3 is TGTGCCAGCAGCTTGCTTGCGGGACACGTTAAAGAGACCCAGTACTTC.

This clonotype was seen repeatedly, ten times or more. CDR3 DNA sequence: TGTGCCAGCAGAGACAGGGGTGAGAACACTGAAGCTTTCTTT. Amino acid sequence: CASRDRGENTEAFF. The V and J genes are TRBV6-2 or TRBV6-3 and TRBJ1-1; 8 nucleotides match TRBD1. The length of the CDR3 is 14 residues. J gave up 1 base and V 6 bases, and 4 bases lay outside the gene matches. Germline CDR1 MNHEY, CDR2 SVGEGT.

This clonotype came up many times. This chain connects TRBV19 to TRBJ1-1; D gene uncertain. The V and J ends lost 6 bases and 0 bases respectively, with 8 bases between them. The germline V gene encodes CDR1 LNHDA and CDR2 SQIVND (reference sequence). The CDR3 is made up of 13 amino acids. CDR3 protein: CASRRPMNTEAFF. The CDR3 nucleotides read TGTGCCAGTAGACGGCCCATGAACACTGAAGCTTTCTTT.

This CDR3 is CASSRYAGPEAFF. The DNA for the CDR3 is TGTGCCAGCAGCCGGTACGCGGGACCTGAAGCTTTCTTT. The genes are TRBV3-1 and TRBJ1-1; weak D call: TRBD1 (5 bases). Germline assignment: CDR1 LGHDT and CDR2 YNNKEL (reference sequence). CDR3 length equals 13 residues. V lost 4 bases and J lost 6, with 12 bases in between.

A few counts support this clonotype. The chain is built from TRBV10-3 and TRBJ1-2, with D uncertain. In germline, CDR1 is ENHRY, CDR2 SYGVKD. CDR3 length: 14 amino acids. Trimming removed 10 bases at V and 4 bases at J, with 19 bases between. CDR3 region: CANHSPEGPYGYTF. CDR3 DNA: TGTGCCAACCATAGTCCGGAGGGTCCCTATGGCTACACCTTC.

The table lists this clonotype with a few counts. V gene TRBV5-4 combines with J gene TRBJ2-3; TRBD2 agrees at 7 bases. Per the germline V gene, CDR1 is SGHNT and CDR2 is YYREEE (reference sequence). The ends lost 3 bases at V and 5 bases at J; junction bases unmatched: 3. CDR3 length equals 13 residues. The CDR3 loop reads CASSSLAGDTQYF. CDR3 coding DNA: TGTGCCAGCAGCTCTTTAGCGGGAGATACGCAGTATTTT.

This clonotype occurred many times. Sequence at one end of the junction differs from germline and may be a read error. V usage is TRBV7-2 and J usage is TRBJ2-6; either TRBD1 or TRBD2 may fit D (5 bases each). Germline V gene data show CDR1 as SGHTA and CDR2 as FQGNSA. The CDR3 length is 18 residues. CDR3 DNA sequence: TGTGCCAGCAGCCTAGCAAGGGGTTCGAACTCTGGGGCCAACGTCCTGACTTTC. This sequence encodes CASSLARGSNSGANVLTF.

About this clonotype: A much more abundant neighbour one base away suggests this may be a read error. The gene calls are TRBV12-3 or TRBV12-4 and TRBJ1-1; a possible D gene is TRBD1 (5 bases). This CDR3 region has 14 residues. V dropped 7 bases and J dropped 4 bases, with 16 bases sitting between them. This CDR3 is CASIRREGFTEAFF. CDR3 DNA sequence: TGTGCCAGCATCCGCAGGGAGGGGTTCACTGAAGCTTTCTTT.

This clonotype turned up a few times. The chain links TRBV5-1 to TRBJ2-7; the D gene is possibly TRBD2 (5 bases). The CDR3 length is 14 residues. Germline V gene sequence: CDR1 SGHRS, CDR2 YFSETQ. The ends were cut back, 0 bases at V and 2 bases at J, with 9 bases in the middle. CDR3 in DNA: TGCGCCAGCAGCTTGGGTCAGAGGGCCTACGAGCAGTACTTC. Encoded protein: CASSLGQRAYEQYF.

There are a few counts of this clonotype. The chain employs TRBV15 and TRBJ1-6; D might be TRBD1 (5 bases). CDR3 length equals 14 residues. Trimming pared 0 bases from V and 5 bases from J, leaving 5 bases between. Per germline, CDR1 LNHNV and CDR2 YYDKDF (reference sequence). This chain's CDR3 is CATSRDRDNSPLHF. For the CDR3, the DNA is TGTGCCACCAGCAGAGACAGGGATAATTCACCCCTCCACTTT.

This clonotype was seen at least ten times. The gene calls are TRBV20-1 and TRBJ1-1, with 12 positions matching TRBD1. After removal of 1 base from V and 3 bases from J, the junction contained 15 bases not matched to a gene. Germline-derived CDR1 and CDR2 are DFQATT and SNEGSKA (reference sequence). The CDR3 length is 19 residues. This CDR3 is CSARVIFLWDRGLDTEAFF. The CDR3 coding sequence is TGCAGTGCTAGAGTCATCTTTTTGTGGGACAGGGGGCTAGACACTGAAGCTTTCTTT.

This clonotype was seen at least ten times. The V call is TRBV20-1, the J call TRBJ1-2; TRBD1 might be the D (6 bases). Trimming took off 1 base at V and 0 bases at J, with 9 bases between the two ends. The CDR3 length is 14 residues. CDR1 is DFQATT and CDR2 is SNEGSKA in the germline V gene (reference sequence). The CDR3 bases are TGCAGTGCTAGAGTGGGGGCTTCTAACTATGGCTACACCTTC. This codes for CSARVGASNYGYTF.

This clonotype was counted at least ten times. CDR3 in DNA: TGTGCCAGCAGCTTAGCAGGGAATGAAGCTTTCTTT. This gives the protein CASSLAGNEAFF. The chain has TRBV7-2 and TRBJ1-1, with D hard to call. Germline CDR1 and CDR2: SGHTA and FQGNSA. V lost 0 bases and J 7 bases, leaving 6 bases between the germline ends. The CDR3 totals 12 residues. Looking up the rest from reference TRBV7-2 and TRBJ1-1 gives the full variable domain: GAGVSQSPSNKVTEKGKDVELRCDPISGHTALYWYRQSLGQGLEFLIYFQGNSAPDKSGLPSDRFSAERTGGSVSTLTIQRTQQEDSAVYLCASSLAGNEAFFGQGTRLTVV.

At least ten counts were recorded for this clonotype. V usage is TRBV20-1 and J usage is TRBJ2-3; 8 bases fit TRBD2. This CDR3 comprises 14 residues. CDR1 is DFQATT, CDR2 SNEGSKA, per germline (reference sequence). Trimming removed 0 bases from V and 2 bases from J; junction bases left unmatched: 1. The CDR3, as DNA: TGCAGTGCTAGAGATAGCGGGGTCACAGATACGCAGTATTTT. Residues: CSARDSGVTDTQYF.

The CDR3 loop reads CASSQTGGAGNQPQHF. The DNA for the CDR3 is TGTGCCAGCAGCCAAACAGGGGGCGCGGGAAATCAGCCCCAGCATTTT. This rearrangement joins TRBV7-2 to TRBJ1-5; 9 nucleotides agree with TRBD1. J was trimmed by 4 bases and V by 5 bases; bases with no gene match: 9. There are 16 residues in the CDR3. Germline-derived CDR1 and CDR2 are SGHTA and FQGNSA.

This chain connects TRBV4-3 to TRBJ2-3; D remains ambiguous. Looked up from germline, CDR1 is LGHNA and CDR2 is YSLEER. The CDR3 consists of 16 residues. V was trimmed by 1 base and J by 1 base, leaving 12 bases between them. The CDR3 is CASSQGTLFRTDTQYF. CDR3 sequence (DNA): TGCGCCAGCAGCCAAGGGACCCTTTTCCGCACAGATACGCAGTATTTT.

This clonotype has at least ten counts. The rearrangement joins TRBV7-9 to TRBJ1-2, with TRBD1 matching 8 bases. This CDR3 is built from 14 residues. Germline V gene sequence: CDR1 SEHNR, CDR2 FQNEAQ (reference sequence). Unmatched junction bases numbered 10, after V lost 5 bases and J lost 8 bases. DNA for the CDR3: TGTGCCAGCAGCCCGATCGACAGGGGTCGGGGCTACACCTTC. Translation gives CASSPIDRGRGYTF.

This clonotype came up many times. The chain links TRBV27 to TRBJ1-2; D might be TRBD1 (5 bases). Trimming removed 6 bases from V and 4 bases from J, with 12 bases in between. This CDR3 region has 13 residues. From germline, CDR1 is MNHEY and CDR2 SMNVEV (reference sequence). DNA for the CDR3: TGTGCCAGCAGCGCCTCAGGGTTCTATGGCTACACCTTC. It codes for CASSASGFYGYTF.

The chain joins TRBV20-1 to TRBJ2-3, with TRBD2 matching 9 bases. The CDR3 has 14 residues. V lost 4 bases, J lost 2 bases, and 4 bases stayed unmatched. Germline V gene sequence: CDR1 DFQATT, CDR2 SNEGSKA (reference sequence). Here the CDR3 reads CSAKRGVTTDTQYF. CDR3 in DNA: TGCAGTGCTAAGCGGGGGGTTACCACAGATACGCAGTATTTT.

V is TRBV11-1 and J is TRBJ2-1, with 12 bases matching TRBD1. This CDR3 contains 15 residues. Unmatched junction bases numbered 2, after V lost 1 base and J lost 7 bases. Germline V gene lookup returns CDR1 SGHAT and CDR2 FQDESV (reference sequence). CDR3 in DNA: TGTGCCAGCAGCTTAGGGGACAGGGGGCTTAATGAGCAGTTCTTC. This codes for CASSLGDRGLNEQFF.